These 29 T cell receptor beta chains came from one sample sequenced in a study of CD4 T cells in relation to SARS-CoV-2 and coronaviruses. The antigens for these receptors are not known. Only in-frame clones appear in the TCRdb table, and some are missing; sequencing was by immunoSEQ multiplex PCR. The repertoire holds about 40,000 clones, with about 79% as singletons. The sequencing sample was made of naive CD4+ T cells from PBMCs, cultured in vitro. Subset denoted: naive CD4+ T cells isolated by negative enrichment. All receptors come from an adult with COVID-19.

The gene calls are TRBV11-2 and TRBJ2-3; tentative D call: TRBD2 (6 bases). Trimming pared 5 bases from V and 6 bases from J, leaving 15 bases between. CDR1 and CDR2 from the germline V gene are SGHAT and FQNNGV. CDR3 size: 14 residues. The chain's CDR3 is CASSLRGGSDTQYF. CDR3 sequence (DNA): TGTGCCAGCAGCCTTAGAGGAGGGTCTGATACGCAGTATTTT.

A word on this clone: At one end, the junction sequence differs from germline, possibly due to a read error. The rearrangement links TRBV11-2 to TRBJ1-6; perhaps TRBD1 as D (5 bases). CDR3 length: 15 residues. Germline-derived CDR1 and CDR2 are SGHAT and FQNNGV. The CDR3 is CASSLEAGHNSPLHF. In DNA form, the CDR3 reads TGTGCCAGCAGCTTAGAGGCAGGGCATAATTCGCCCCTCCACTTT.

The rearrangement joins TRBV10-1 to TRBJ2-1, with D possibly TRBD2 on 6 matching bases. The ends were cut back, 3 bases at V and 9 bases at J, with 15 bases in the middle. CDR1 WNHNN and CDR2 SYGVQD come from the germline V gene (reference sequence). This CDR3 is 14 amino acids long. CDR3 DNA: TGCGCCAGCAGTGATTTCGGGAGAATAGGTGAGCAGTTCTTC. It codes for CASSDFGRIGEQFF.

The rearrangement joins TRBV19 to TRBJ2-2; 7 positions match TRBD1. The germline V gene encodes CDR1 LNHDA and CDR2 SQIVND (reference sequence). V gave up 4 bases and J gave up 2 bases; unmatched junction bases: 7. The CDR3 loop spans 16 amino acids. CDR3 residues: CASSTLGQLNTGELFF. The CDR3 nucleotides read TGTGCCAGTAGTACCCTGGGACAGCTAAACACCGGGGAGCTGTTTTTT.

This chain joins TRBV28 and TRBJ1-2; possible D gene TRBD1, 5 bases. The germline V gene encodes CDR1 MDHEN and CDR2 SYDVKM. Trimming cost V 2 bases and J 10 bases, with 14 bases left between them. This CDR3 is 13 amino acids long. The CDR3 DNA reads as TGTGCCAGCAGTTTAGTGGACACCGGCTACTACACCTTC. This sequence encodes CASSLVDTGYYTF.

This chain uses TRBV27 with TRBJ2-7; D may be TRBD1 or TRBD2 (5 bases each). V was shortened by 4 bases and J by 4 bases, with 11 bases between the two germline ends. The CDR3 runs 13 residues. Germline CDR1 MNHEY, CDR2 SMNVEV (reference sequence). CDR3 protein: CASSSQGVYEQYF. The CDR3 coding sequence is TGTGCCAGCAGTTCCCAGGGAGTGTACGAGCAGTACTTC.

This chain connects TRBV6-2 or TRBV6-3 to TRBJ2-2, with TRBD2 matching over 7 bases. V gave up 5 bases and J gave up 5 bases; unmatched junction bases: 8. The CDR3 has 15 residues. Germline CDR1 is MNHEY and CDR2 is SVGEGT. Here the CDR3 reads CASSRGVLGTGELFF. CDR3 nucleotide sequence: TGTGCCAGCAGTCGGGGGGTACTAGGGACCGGGGAGCTGTTTTTT.

The chain carries TRBV29-1 and TRBJ1-1; perhaps TRBD1 as D (6 bases). The CDR3 covers 12 residues. Trimming removed 5 bases from V and 6 bases from J, with 13 bases in between. The germline V gene has CDR1 SQVTM and CDR2 ANQGSEA. CDR3 coding DNA: TGCAGCGTTATTACAGGGAGCCCTGAAGCTTTCTTT. Protein product: CSVITGSPEAFF.

Remarks on this clone: This CDR3 is also generated by other DNA sequences in the sample. V is TRBV6-5 and J is TRBJ2-1; 14 bases line up with TRBD2. The CDR3 spans 15 residues. Germline loops: CDR1 MNHEY, CDR2 SVGAGI. V shed 4 bases, J shed 6 bases, and the junction held 2 bases outside the gene matches. CDR3 nucleotide sequence: TGTGCCAGCAGTTCGGGACTAGCGGGAGTCAATGAGCAGTTCTTC. Residues: CASSSGLAGVNEQFF.

V and J are TRBV7-2 and TRBJ2-7, with 8 bases lining up with TRBD1. Trimming at V came to 5 bases and at J to 0 bases, leaving 15 bases not matched to a gene. Germline V lookup: CDR1 SGHTA, CDR2 FQGNSA. CDR3 size: 18 residues. CDR3: CASSLRASGQGASYEQYF. In DNA form, the CDR3 reads TGTGCCAGCAGCCTCCGGGCCAGCGGTCAGGGGGCCTCCTACGAGCAGTACTTC. Complete variable domain (other parts from reference TRBV7-2 and TRBJ2-7): GAGVSQSPSNKVTEKGKDVELRCDPISGHTALYWYRQSLGQGLEFLIYFQGNSAPDKSGLPSDRFSAERTGGSVSTLTIQRTQQEDSAVYLCASSLRASGQGASYEQYFGPGTRLTVT.

In this sample, this clone turned up once. J is TRBJ2-1 and V is TRBV18; 7 bases line up with TRBD1. With 2 bases clipped from V and 6 bases from J, the junction kept 1 base outside the gene matches. The CDR3 spans 13 residues. Germline loops: CDR1 KGHSH, CDR2 LQKENI. The CDR3 is CASSPNRGNEQFF. The CDR3 DNA reads TGTGCCAGCTCACCAAACAGGGGCAATGAGCAGTTCTTC.

This clone has more than one count but fewer than ten. The gene calls are TRBV19 and TRBJ1-5; the match to TRBD1 covers 9 bases. Germline CDR1 is LNHDA and CDR2 is SQIVND (reference sequence). V trimming: 3 bases; J trimming: 5 bases; junction bases outside the gene matches: 8. The CDR3 has 16 amino acids. The DNA of the CDR3 is TGTGCCAGTAGTATTTCCCGGGACAGGGACCATCAGCCCCAGCATTTT. As protein: CASSISRDRDHQPQHF.

This chain connects TRBV19 to TRBJ2-1; D is unclear. Germline CDR1 is LNHDA and CDR2 is SQIVND (reference sequence). The CDR3 is made up of 11 amino acids. Between the trimmed V and J ends, which lost 6 bases and 9 bases, there was a span of 9 bases. CDR3 amino acids: CASRTSGEQFF. CDR3 coding DNA: TGTGCCAGTAGGACATCGGGTGAGCAGTTCTTC.

The genes are TRBV28 and TRBJ2-5, with D perhaps assigned TRBD1 or TRBD2 (6 bases each). CDR3 length: 16 amino acids. CDR1 is MDHEN and CDR2 is SYDVKM in the germline V gene. Trimming removed 5 bases from V and 4 bases from J, with 20 bases in between. CDR3: CASSAIIRGPGETQYF. The CDR3 coding sequence is TGTGCCAGCAGTGCTATAATCCGGGGGCCAGGAGAGACCCAGTACTTC.

CDR3 sequence (DNA): TGTGCCAGCAGCTTAGAAAGGTTAGCGGGAGGGTACAATGAGCAGTTCTTC. This encodes CASSLERLAGGYNEQFF. The J gene is TRBJ2-1, the V gene TRBV7-9; 11 bases fit TRBD2. Germline assignment: CDR1 SEHNR and CDR2 FQNEAQ (reference sequence). There are 17 residues in the CDR3. The V gene end was trimmed by 1 base and the J gene end by 4 bases; junction bases not matched to a gene: 6.

Only a few counts were recorded for this clone. This sequence joins TRBV7-9 and TRBJ2-1; 7 positions match TRBD2. Germline lookup yields CDR1 SEHNR and CDR2 FQNEAQ (reference sequence). This CDR3 spans 16 amino acids. Trimming cost V 8 bases and J 0 bases; bases outside gene matches: 10. CDR3 region: CASGTTGSSSYNEQFF. The CDR3, as DNA: TGTGCCAGCGGGACTACCGGATCGAGCTCCTACAATGAGCAGTTCTTC.

V usage is TRBV7-9 and J usage is TRBJ2-3, with 7 bases that match TRBD2. The ends lost 1 base at V and 0 bases at J; junction bases unmatched: 4. Germline V lookup: CDR1 SEHNR, CDR2 FQNEAQ (reference sequence). The CDR3 is made up of 16 amino acids. CDR3 sequence reads: CASSLGGAGSTDTQYF. DNA for the CDR3: TGTGCCAGCAGCTTAGGGGGAGCGGGAAGCACAGATACGCAGTATTTT.

The chain combines TRBV28 with TRBJ2-7; weak D call: TRBD2 (6 bases). The germline V gene has CDR1 MDHEN and CDR2 SYDVKM. This CDR3 contains 14 residues. V lost 4 bases to trimming and J lost 1 base, with 11 bases between them. CDR3 sequence (DNA): TGTGCCAGCAGTTCCCCGGAGGGGTCCTACGAGCAGTACTTC. Encoded protein: CASSSPEGSYEQYF.

In its sample, this clone was seen once. This rearrangement joins TRBV11-3 to TRBJ2-1, with D possibly matching TRBD2 (6 bases). The CDR3 spans 15 residues. Between the trimmed V and J ends, which lost 6 bases and 2 bases, there was a span of 14 bases. CDR1 SGHNT and CDR2 YENEEA come from the germline V gene. CDR3 protein: CASSSGGTPYNEQFF. The CDR3, as DNA: TGTGCCAGCAGTTCCGGCGGGACCCCCTACAATGAGCAGTTCTTC.

This clone turned up a few times. This rearrangement joins TRBV7-9 to TRBJ2-7; D might be TRBD1 (6 bases). The germline V gene encodes CDR1 SEHNR and CDR2 FQNEAQ (reference sequence). The CDR3 loop spans 15 amino acids. V was trimmed by 1 base and J by 0 bases, leaving 10 bases between them. CDR3 sequence (DNA): TGTGCCAGCAGCTTAGTACAGGGTCGCTCCTACGAGCAGTACTTC. Protein: CASSLVQGRSYEQYF.

This clone came up once. V gene TRBV5-4 combines with J gene TRBJ2-3; 8 nucleotides agree with TRBD2. Germline V gives CDR1 SGHNT, CDR2 YYREEE (reference sequence). V dropped 5 bases and J dropped 6; count of bases not matched to a gene: 8. This CDR3 spans 14 amino acids. In DNA, the CDR3 is TGTGCCAGCAGTGAGGGACTAGAACGGGATACGCAGTATTTT. Translated, it gives CASSEGLERDTQYF.

The chain employs TRBV28 and TRBJ2-7, with D possibly being TRBD1 (6 bases). The CDR3 contains 12 residues. Germline CDR1 and CDR2: MDHEN and SYDVKM. V was trimmed by 10 bases and J by 1 base, leaving 11 bases between them. The CDR3, as DNA: TGTGCCATCACACAGGGATCCTACGAGCAGTACTTC. It specifies CAITQGSYEQYF.

The chain employs TRBV4-2 and TRBJ2-1; a weak D match, TRBD2 (7 bases). Germline V gives CDR1 LGHNA, CDR2 YNFKEQ. CDR3 length: 17 amino acids. The ends were cut back, 0 bases at V and 7 bases at J, with 19 bases in the middle. The CDR3 nucleotides read TGTGCCAGCAGCCAAGATCTCCCGGGGAGGGGGGATAATGAGCAGTTCTTC. Its protein is CASSQDLPGRGDNEQFF.

The V and J genes are TRBV7-2 and TRBJ2-3, with D possibly matching TRBD2 (5 bases). V lost 7 bases and J lost 0, with 14 bases in between. Germline V gives CDR1 SGHTA, CDR2 FQGNSA. The CDR3 spans 15 residues. The chain's CDR3 is CASNARGGSTDTQYF. Written as DNA, the CDR3 is TGTGCCAGCAACGCGAGAGGAGGTAGCACAGATACGCAGTATTTT.

This clone was found once. The V and J genes are TRBV7-9 and TRBJ2-5; 8 nucleotides align to TRBD1. The V and J ends lost 5 bases and 7 bases, in that order; junction bases with no gene match: 12. CDR3 length: 15 amino acids. Germline V gives CDR1 SEHNR, CDR2 FQNEAQ (reference sequence). CDR3 nucleotides: TGTGCCAGCAGCCCTCGGGACAGGATTATGGGGACCCAGTACTTC. It translates to CASSPRDRIMGTQYF.

The chain employs TRBV28 and TRBJ1-4; D is uncertain. The CDR3 totals 15 residues. The V gene lost 6 bases and the J gene lost 8 bases, with 19 bases spanning the gap. CDR1 and CDR2 (germline): MDHEN, SYDVKM. The CDR3 sequence: CASSPRRVVNEKLFF. For the CDR3, the DNA is TGTGCCAGCAGCCCCCGACGGGTGGTTAACGAAAAACTGTTTTTT.

This clone showed up just a few times. The chain couples TRBV3-1 (or the pseudogene TRBV3-2) to TRBJ1-6; 9 bases map to TRBD1. The CDR3 contains 15 residues. The junction had 8 bases not matched to a gene; V was cut back by 4 bases and J by 10 bases. Germline loops: CDR1 LGHDT, CDR2 YNNKEL (reference sequence). The CDR3, as DNA: TGTGCCAGCAGCCTTTCGGGACAGGGCAGGTCACCCCTCCACTTT. Translated: CASSLSGQGRSPLHF.

This clone was found once. V usage is TRBV20-1 and J usage is TRBJ2-7; D may be TRBD1 (6 bases). The V end was cut by 3 bases, the J end by 0 bases, with 18 bases between. The CDR3 extends over 16 amino acids. In germline, CDR1 is DFQATT, CDR2 SNEGSKA (reference sequence). The CDR3 spells CSASGEQGKPSYEQYF. The CDR3 DNA follows: TGCAGTGCTAGTGGGGAACAGGGCAAACCCTCCTACGAGCAGTACTTC.

This CDR3 is CASSRTTKETQYF. The CDR3, as DNA: TGTGCCAGCAGCAGGACTACTAAAGAGACCCAGTACTTC. V and J are TRBV11-2 and TRBJ2-5; the D gene is possibly TRBD2 (6 bases). Germline CDR1 SGHAT, CDR2 FQNNGV. Trimming took 5 bases from V and 3 from J, leaving 10 bases between them. The CDR3 spans 13 residues. The complete variable domain, with remaining parts taken from reference TRBV11-2 and TRBJ2-5, reads EAGVAQSPRYKIIEKRQSVAFWCNPISGHATLYWYQQILGQGPKLLIQFQNNGVVDDSQLPKDRFSAERLKGVDSTLKIQPAKLEDSAVYLCASSRTTKETQYFGPGTRLLVL.